This T cell receptor beta chain was retrieved from a study of post-analysis software for immune sequencing data. Study summary: Multiple sclerosis in the patients followed relapsing-remitting, secondary progressive and progressive-relapsing courses.

The CDR3 runs to 14 residues. Germline assignment: CDR1 LGHDT and CDR2 YNNKEL (reference sequence). The germline V and J ends were trimmed by 1 base and 8 bases, with 11 bases remaining between them. TCR beta cDNA libraries included unique molecular identifiers. TCRdb recomputed calls from the PCR reads with MiXCR, one row per CDR3 protein. This sample has hundreds of thousands of distinct CDR3 sequences, with roughly 45% found just once. Findings and caveats of the study: The study found TRBV5-6, TRBV5-1 and TRBV20-1 among several TRBV segments more frequent in patients than controls.

In regard to this clonotype: What it recognizes is unknown.

The rearrangement uses TRBV3-1 and TRBJ1-4; D is perhaps TRBD1 (5 bases). Input material: blood. The sequence was obtained from a girl under 18 with multiple sclerosis. The CDR3 reads CASSQGGNGEKLFF. The CDR3 coding sequence is TGTGCCAGCAGCCAAGGGGGGAACGGAGAAAAACTGTTTTTT.